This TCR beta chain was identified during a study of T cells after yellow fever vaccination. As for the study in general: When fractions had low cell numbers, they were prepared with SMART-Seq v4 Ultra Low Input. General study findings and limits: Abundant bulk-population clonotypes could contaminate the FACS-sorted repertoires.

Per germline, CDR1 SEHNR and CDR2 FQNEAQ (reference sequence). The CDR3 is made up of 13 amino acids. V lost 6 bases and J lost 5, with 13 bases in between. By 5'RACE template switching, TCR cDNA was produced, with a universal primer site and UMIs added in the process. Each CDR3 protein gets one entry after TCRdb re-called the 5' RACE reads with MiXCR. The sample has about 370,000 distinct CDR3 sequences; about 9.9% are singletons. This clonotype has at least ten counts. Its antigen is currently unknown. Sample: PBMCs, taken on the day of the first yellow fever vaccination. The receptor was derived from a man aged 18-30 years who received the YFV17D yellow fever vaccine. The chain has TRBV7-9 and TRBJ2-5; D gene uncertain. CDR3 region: CASSPVASETQYF. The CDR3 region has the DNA TGTGCCAGCAGTCCGGTCGCGAGCGAGACCCAGTACTTC.